The 15 T cell receptor beta chains reported below all come from one sample, sequenced in a study of breast tumors, draining lymph nodes, adjacent tissues. TCRdb used MiXCR to reprocess the multiplex PCR reads, holding one entry per CDR3 protein. This table has around 17,000 distinct CDR3 sequences, 45% appearing once. Sequencing was performed on tumor-adjacent breast tissue. The receptors were gathered from a female donor with breast cancer. Some clones in this sample may be carry-over from other donors' samples.

The gene calls are TRBV11-3 and TRBJ1-2, with 8 positions matching TRBD1. The CDR3 extends over 15 amino acids. Germline V CDR1 and CDR2: SGHNT, YENEEA. V lost 0 bases to trimming and J lost 4 bases; unmatched junction nucleotides: 4. The chain's CDR3 is CASSLENRGAYGYTF. In DNA form, the CDR3 reads TGTGCCAGCAGCTTAGAAAACAGGGGGGCCTATGGCTACACCTTC.

This clonotype was seen repeatedly, ten times or more. A much larger clone is a single base away; this may be a read error. The chain carries TRBV20-1 and TRBJ1-5, with 7 nucleotides matching TRBD1. The CDR3 covers 15 residues. CDR1 is DFQATT, CDR2 SNEGSKA, per germline (reference sequence). With V trimmed by 6 bases and J by 6 bases, 14 bases remained unmatched. CDR3: CSAWDSQAGTQPQHF. CDR3 coding DNA: TGCAGTGCATGGGACAGTCAGGCGGGCACTCAGCCCCAGCATTTT.

This clonotype is medium-sized within its sample. V is TRBV4-1 and J is TRBJ1-2; TRBD1 matches 10 bases. The V gene's germline CDR1 is MGHRA and CDR2 YSYEKL. With 0 bases clipped from V and 8 bases from J, the junction kept 15 bases outside the gene matches. The CDR3 spans 18 residues. The CDR3 DNA reads TGCGCCAGCAGCCAAGACCGACAGGGGGCTAACCCACTTGGGGGCTACACCTTC. It specifies CASSQDRQGANPLGGYTF.

The chain joins TRBV9 to TRBJ1-6; D may be TRBD1 (5 bases). Trimming removed 4 bases at V and 6 bases at J, with 17 bases between. Germline V gene sequence: CDR1 SGDLS, CDR2 YYNGEE. The CDR3 loop spans 16 amino acids. CDR3 sequence reads: CASSPGTEGPNSPLHF. The CDR3 nucleotides read TGTGCCAGCAGCCCAGGGACGGAGGGACCTAATTCACCCCTCCACTTT.

This clonotype ranks as medium-sized. The rearrangement uses TRBV6-1 and TRBJ1-2; D is perhaps TRBD1 (5 bases). Germline assignment: CDR1 MNHNS and CDR2 SASEGT. V was shortened by 6 bases and J by 8 bases, with 16 bases between the two germline ends. The CDR3 is made up of 13 amino acids. CDR3 DNA sequence: TGTGCCAGCAGCCGGGACCGCCCTCGGGGCTACACCTTC. Encoded protein: CASSRDRPRGYTF.

The chain has TRBV6-6 and TRBJ2-7; 10 positions agree with TRBD2. Per germline, CDR1 MNHNY and CDR2 SVGAGI (reference sequence). Germline trimming cut 2 bases from V and 4 bases from J; bases unmatched to any gene: 5. CDR3 size: 15 residues. CDR3 coding DNA: TGTGCCAGCAGTTACGAGGCTAGCGGGAGTTACGAGCAGTACTTC. Translation gives CASSYEASGSYEQYF.

At least ten counts were recorded for this clonotype. The chain combines TRBV12-3 or TRBV12-4 with TRBJ2-1; TRBD2 aligns across 13 bases. The junction had 16 bases not matched to a gene; V was cut back by 5 bases and J by 15 bases. The length of the CDR3 is 16 residues. The chain's CDR3 is CASSGLGTSGITGRFF. As DNA, the CDR3 is TGTGCCAGCAGTGGCCTCGGGACTAGCGGGATAACGGGTCGGTTCTTC.

This sequence joins TRBV7-8 and TRBJ2-3, with D uncertain. Trimming cost V 5 bases and J 2 bases, with 5 bases left between them. This CDR3 has 12 amino acids. Germline lookup yields CDR1 SGHVS and CDR2 FQNEAQ. Written as DNA, the CDR3 is TGTGCCAGCAGCGGCATCACAGATACGCAGTATTTT. This sequence encodes CASSGITDTQYF.

This clonotype counts as medium-sized. The chain recombines TRBV5-1 with TRBJ1-6; a weak D match, TRBD1 (6 bases). In germline, CDR1 is SGHRS, CDR2 YFSETQ. Deletions cut 0 bases from V and 7 bases from J, with 11 bases between. This CDR3 comprises 15 residues. The DNA of the CDR3 is TGCGCCAGCAGCTTGGGAGGACAGTTGAATTCACCCCTCCACTTT. It translates to CASSLGGQLNSPLHF.

This clonotype was found many times. The chain couples TRBV12-3 or TRBV12-4 to TRBJ2-5; 9 nucleotides line up with TRBD1. The ends lost 2 bases at V and 5 bases at J; junction bases unmatched: 6. The CDR3 length is 15 residues. The CDR3 nucleotides read TGTGCCAGCAGTTTATGGGACAGGGTGTTGGAGACCCAGTACTTC. It yields the protein CASSLWDRVLETQYF.

V gene TRBV7-2 combines with J gene TRBJ2-3; D is undetermined. Germline assignment: CDR1 SGHTA and CDR2 FQGNSA. V dropped 3 bases and J dropped 5 bases, with 6 bases sitting between them. This CDR3 comprises 12 residues. The CDR3 loop is CASSLKGDTQYF. The CDR3 DNA follows: TGTGCCAGCAGCTTGAAAGGAGATACGCAGTATTTT.

A word on this clonotype: Compared with germline, one end of the junction differs, possibly owing to a read error. The J gene is TRBJ2-2, the V gene TRBV11-2; perhaps D is TRBD1 or TRBD2 (5 bases each). Germline V gives CDR1 SGHAT, CDR2 FQNNGV. The CDR3 extends over 15 amino acids. This CDR3 reads CASSLGPGTTGEPFF. CDR3 DNA: TGTGCCAGCAGCTTGGGACCGGGGACCACCGGGGAGCCGTTTTTT.

This clonotype was found many times. The rearrangement uses TRBV6-2 or TRBV6-3 and TRBJ1-2, with 8 nucleotides matching TRBD1. The V gene end was trimmed by 6 bases and the J gene end by 7 bases; junction bases not matched to a gene: 16. Per the germline V gene, CDR1 is MNHEY and CDR2 is SVGEGT. The CDR3 length is 16 residues. CDR3 DNA sequence: TGTGCCAGCAGCGGGACAGGCTTTCGGGTGGGAAGTGGCTACACCTTC. Protein product: CASSGTGFRVGSGYTF.

In this sample, this clonotype turned up many times. A much larger clone differs from this one at a single base, so this may be a read error. The conserved phenylalanine or tryptophan normally closing the CDR3 is absent here, so this likely arose from a read error. This rearrangement joins TRBV7-6 to TRBJ2-5; D remains unclear. Trimming left V 0 bases short and J 2 bases short, with 7 bases between. Looked up from germline, CDR1 is SGHVS and CDR2 is FNYEAQ. The CDR3 spans 14 residues. CDR3 nucleotide sequence: TGTGCCAGCAGCTTAGCCGTCAATCAAGAGACCCAGTACCTC. As protein: CASSLAVNQETQYL.

This clonotype appeared many times. The V call is TRBV20-1, the J call TRBJ1-4; D is ambiguous. V was clipped by 5 bases and J by 0 bases, with 7 bases between them. Germline-derived CDR1 and CDR2 are DFQATT and SNEGSKA (reference sequence). The CDR3 has 13 amino acids. The CDR3 coding sequence is TGCAGTGCTTCAGAGACAACTAATGAAAAACTGTTTTTT. It yields the protein CSASETTNEKLFF.